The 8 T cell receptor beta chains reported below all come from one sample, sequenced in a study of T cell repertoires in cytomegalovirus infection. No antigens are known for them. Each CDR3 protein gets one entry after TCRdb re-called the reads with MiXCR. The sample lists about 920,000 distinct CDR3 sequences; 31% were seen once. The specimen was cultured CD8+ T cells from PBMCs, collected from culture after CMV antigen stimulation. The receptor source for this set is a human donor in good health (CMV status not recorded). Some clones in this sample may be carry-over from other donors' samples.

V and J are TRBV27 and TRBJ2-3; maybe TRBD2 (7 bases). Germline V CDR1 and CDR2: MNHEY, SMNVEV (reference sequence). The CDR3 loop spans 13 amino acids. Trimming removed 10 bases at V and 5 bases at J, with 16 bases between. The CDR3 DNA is TGTGCCACCAAGGGGGGGCGCAGAGATACGCAGTATTTT. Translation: CATKGGRRDTQYF.

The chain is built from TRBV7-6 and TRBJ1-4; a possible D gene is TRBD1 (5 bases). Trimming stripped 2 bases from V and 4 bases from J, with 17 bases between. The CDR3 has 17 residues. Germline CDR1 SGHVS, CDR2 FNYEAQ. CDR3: CASSLSSPGQGNEKLFF. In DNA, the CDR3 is TGTGCCAGCAGCTTATCGTCCCCAGGGCAGGGTAATGAAAAACTGTTTTTT.

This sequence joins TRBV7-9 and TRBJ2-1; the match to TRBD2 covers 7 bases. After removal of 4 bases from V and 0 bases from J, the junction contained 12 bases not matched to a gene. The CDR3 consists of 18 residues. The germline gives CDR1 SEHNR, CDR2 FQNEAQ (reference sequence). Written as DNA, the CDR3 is TGTGCCAGCAGCTCCGCAGCGGGGCTGTCGAGCTCCTACAATGAGCAGTTCTTC. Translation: CASSSAAGLSSSYNEQFF. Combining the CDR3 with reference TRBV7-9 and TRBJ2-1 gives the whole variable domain DTGVSQNPRHKITKRGQNVTFRCDPISEHNRLYWYRQTLGQGPEFLTYFQNEAQLEKSRLLSDRFSAERPKGSFSTLEIQRTEQGDSAMYLCASSSAAGLSSSYNEQFFGPGTRLTVL.

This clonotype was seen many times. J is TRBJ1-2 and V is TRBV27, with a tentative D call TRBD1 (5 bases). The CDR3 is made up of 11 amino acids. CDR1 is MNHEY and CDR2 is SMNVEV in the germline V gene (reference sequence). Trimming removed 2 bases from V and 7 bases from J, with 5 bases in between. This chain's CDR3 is CASSLQGGYTF. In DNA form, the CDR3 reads TGTGCCAGCAGTTTACAGGGTGGCTACACCTTC.

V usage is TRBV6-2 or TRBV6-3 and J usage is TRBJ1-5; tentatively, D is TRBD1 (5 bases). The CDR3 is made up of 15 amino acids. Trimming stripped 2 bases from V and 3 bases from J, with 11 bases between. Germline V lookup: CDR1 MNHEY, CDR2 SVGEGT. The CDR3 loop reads CASSYQGFLNQPQHF. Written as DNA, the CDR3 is TGTGCCAGCAGTTACCAGGGATTCCTCAATCAGCCCCAGCATTTT.

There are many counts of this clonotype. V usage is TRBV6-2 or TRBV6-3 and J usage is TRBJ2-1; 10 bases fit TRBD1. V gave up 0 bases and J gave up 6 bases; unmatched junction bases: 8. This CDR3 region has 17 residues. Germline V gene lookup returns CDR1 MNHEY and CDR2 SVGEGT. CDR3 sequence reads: CASSYSLTGTGVNEQFF. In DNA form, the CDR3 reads TGTGCCAGCAGTTACTCCTTAACTGGGACAGGGGTCAATGAGCAGTTCTTC.

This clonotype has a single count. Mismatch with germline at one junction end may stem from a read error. CDR3 DNA sequence: TGTGCCAGCAGCCAGACCGGGACTGGGGATTCACCCCTCCACTTT. Translation: CASSQTGTGDSPLHF. The chain has TRBV4-1 and TRBJ1-6; a possible D gene is TRBD1 (5 bases). From germline, CDR1 is MGHRA and CDR2 YSYEKL. The CDR3 runs 15 residues.

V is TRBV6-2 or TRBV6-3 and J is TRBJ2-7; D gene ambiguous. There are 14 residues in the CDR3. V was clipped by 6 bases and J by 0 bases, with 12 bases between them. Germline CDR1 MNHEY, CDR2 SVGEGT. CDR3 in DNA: TGTGCCAGCAGCCTTAGAGACGCCTCCTACGAGCAGTACGTC. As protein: CASSLRDASYEQYV.